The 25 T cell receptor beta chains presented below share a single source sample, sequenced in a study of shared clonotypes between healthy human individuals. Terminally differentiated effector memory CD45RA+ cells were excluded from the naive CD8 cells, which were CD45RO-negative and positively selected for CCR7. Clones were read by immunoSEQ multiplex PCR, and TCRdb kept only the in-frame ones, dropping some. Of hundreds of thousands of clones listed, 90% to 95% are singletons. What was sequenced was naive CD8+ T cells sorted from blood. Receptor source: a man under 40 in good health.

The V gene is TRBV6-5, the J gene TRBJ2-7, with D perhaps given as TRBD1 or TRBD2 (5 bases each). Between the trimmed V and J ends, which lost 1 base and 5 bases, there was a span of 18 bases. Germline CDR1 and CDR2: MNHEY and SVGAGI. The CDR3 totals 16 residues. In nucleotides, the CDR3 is TGTGCCAGCAGTTACTTCCTAGGGACGGCCCAGGACGAGCAGTACTTC. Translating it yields CASSYFLGTAQDEQYF.

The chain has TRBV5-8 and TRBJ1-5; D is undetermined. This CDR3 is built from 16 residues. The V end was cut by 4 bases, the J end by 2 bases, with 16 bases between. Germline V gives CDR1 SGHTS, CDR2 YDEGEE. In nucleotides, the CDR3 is TGTGCCAGCAGCCTTGTGCGAGGGAGTGGCAATCAGCCCCAGCATTTT. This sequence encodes CASSLVRGSGNQPQHF.

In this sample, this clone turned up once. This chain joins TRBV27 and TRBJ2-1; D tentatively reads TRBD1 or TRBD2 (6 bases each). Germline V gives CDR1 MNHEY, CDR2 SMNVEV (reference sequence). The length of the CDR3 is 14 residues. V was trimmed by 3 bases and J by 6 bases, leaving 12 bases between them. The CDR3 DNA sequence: TGTGCCAGCAGTTTTGGGGGGCAAGGCAATGAGCAGTTCTTC. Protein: CASSFGGQGNEQFF.

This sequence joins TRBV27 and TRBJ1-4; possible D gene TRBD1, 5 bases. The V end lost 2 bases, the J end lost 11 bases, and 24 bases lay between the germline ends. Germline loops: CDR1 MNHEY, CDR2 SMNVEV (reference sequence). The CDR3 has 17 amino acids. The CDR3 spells CASSLGRGGDPEGKLFF. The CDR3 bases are TGTGCCAGCAGTTTAGGTCGGGGCGGTGATCCCGAGGGGAAACTGTTTTTT.

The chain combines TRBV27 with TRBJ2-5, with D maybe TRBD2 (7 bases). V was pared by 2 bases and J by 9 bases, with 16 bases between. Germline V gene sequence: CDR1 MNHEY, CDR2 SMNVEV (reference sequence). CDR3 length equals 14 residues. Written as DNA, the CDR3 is TGTGCCAGCAGTTTAGGGGGAGGGGGGATCGCCCAGTACTTC. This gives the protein CASSLGGGGIAQYF.

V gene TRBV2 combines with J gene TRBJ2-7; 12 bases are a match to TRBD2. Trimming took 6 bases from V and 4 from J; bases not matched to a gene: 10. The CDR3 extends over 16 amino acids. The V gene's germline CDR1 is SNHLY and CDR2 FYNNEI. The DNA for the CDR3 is TGTGCCAGCAGCCCCGGGGCTAGCGGGAGGGGATACGAGCAGTACTTC. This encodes CASSPGASGRGYEQYF.

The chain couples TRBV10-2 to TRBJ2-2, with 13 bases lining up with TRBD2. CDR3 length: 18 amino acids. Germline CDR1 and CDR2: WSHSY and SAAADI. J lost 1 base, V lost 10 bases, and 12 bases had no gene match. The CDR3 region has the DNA TGCGCCATTCGTGGGACTAGCGGGAAAAACCTGAACACCGGGGAGCTGTTTTTT. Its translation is CAIRGTSGKNLNTGELFF.

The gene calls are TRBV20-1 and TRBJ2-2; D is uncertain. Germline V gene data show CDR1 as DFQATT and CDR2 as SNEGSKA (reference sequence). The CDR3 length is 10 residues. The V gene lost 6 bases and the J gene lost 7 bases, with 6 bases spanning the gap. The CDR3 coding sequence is TGCAGTGCCCAGGACGGGGAGCTGTTTTTT. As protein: CSAQDGELFF.

The CDR3 coding sequence is TGTGCCACCAGCAGAGATCATCCGGAGGAGCAGTACTTC. Encoded protein: CATSRDHPEEQYF. The V gene is TRBV15, the J gene TRBJ2-7; D uncertain. CDR3 length equals 13 residues. Germline V lookup: CDR1 LNHNV, CDR2 YYDKDF (reference sequence). V lost 0 bases to trimming and J lost 7 bases, with 10 bases between them.

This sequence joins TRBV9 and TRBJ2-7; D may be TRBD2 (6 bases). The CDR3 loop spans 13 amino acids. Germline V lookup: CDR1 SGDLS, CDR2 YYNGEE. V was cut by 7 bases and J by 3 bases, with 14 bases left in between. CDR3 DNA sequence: TGTGCCAGCTCTCCCGGGCGGGACTACGAGCAGTACTTC. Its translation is CASSPGRDYEQYF.

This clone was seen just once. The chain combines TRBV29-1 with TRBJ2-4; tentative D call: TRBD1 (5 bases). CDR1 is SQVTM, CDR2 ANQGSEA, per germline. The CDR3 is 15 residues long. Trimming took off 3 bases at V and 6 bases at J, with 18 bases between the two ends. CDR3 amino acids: CSVEHSQQVRNIQYF. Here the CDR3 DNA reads TGCAGCGTTGAGCATTCCCAACAGGTCAGAAACATTCAGTACTTC.

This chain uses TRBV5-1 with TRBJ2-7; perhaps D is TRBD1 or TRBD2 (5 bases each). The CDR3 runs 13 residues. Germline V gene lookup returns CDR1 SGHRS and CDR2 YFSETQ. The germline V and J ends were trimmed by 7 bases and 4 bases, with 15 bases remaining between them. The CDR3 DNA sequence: TGCGCCAGCGGGACGGAAAACTTTTACGAGCAGTACTTC. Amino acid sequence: CASGTENFYEQYF.

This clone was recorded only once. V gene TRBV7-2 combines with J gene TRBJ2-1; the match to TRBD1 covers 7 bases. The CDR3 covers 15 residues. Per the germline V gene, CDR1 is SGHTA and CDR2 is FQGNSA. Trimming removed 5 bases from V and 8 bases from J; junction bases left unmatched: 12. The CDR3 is CASSQDVDRVHEQFF. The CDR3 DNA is TGTGCCAGCAGCCAAGACGTCGACAGGGTCCATGAGCAGTTCTTC.

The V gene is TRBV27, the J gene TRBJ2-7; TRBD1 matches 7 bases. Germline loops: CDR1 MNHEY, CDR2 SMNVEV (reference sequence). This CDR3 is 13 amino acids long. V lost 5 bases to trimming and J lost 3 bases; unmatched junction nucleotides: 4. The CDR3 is CASSRDSVYEQYF. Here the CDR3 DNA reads TGTGCCAGCAGTCGGGACAGTGTCTACGAGCAGTACTTC.

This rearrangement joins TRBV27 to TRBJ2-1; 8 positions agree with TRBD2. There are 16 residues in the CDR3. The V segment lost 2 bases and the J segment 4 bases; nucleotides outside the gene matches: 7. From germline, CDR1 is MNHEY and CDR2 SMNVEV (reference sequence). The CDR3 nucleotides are TGTGCCAGCAGTTTAGGGGCGGGAGGCGCATACAATGAGCAGTTCTTC. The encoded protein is CASSLGAGGAYNEQFF.

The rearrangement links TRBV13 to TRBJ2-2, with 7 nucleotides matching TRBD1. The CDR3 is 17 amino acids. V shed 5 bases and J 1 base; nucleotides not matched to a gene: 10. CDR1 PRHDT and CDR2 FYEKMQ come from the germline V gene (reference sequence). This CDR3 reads CASSPTDRDWNTGELFF. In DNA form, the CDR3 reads TGTGCCAGCAGCCCCACCGACAGGGATTGGAACACCGGGGAGCTGTTTTTT.

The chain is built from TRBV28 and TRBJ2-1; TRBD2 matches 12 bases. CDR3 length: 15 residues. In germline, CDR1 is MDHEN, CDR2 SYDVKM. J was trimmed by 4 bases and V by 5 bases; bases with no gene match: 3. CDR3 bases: TGTGCCAGCAGTCCAGGGACTAGCGGGTACAATGAGCAGTTCTTC. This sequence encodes CASSPGTSGYNEQFF.

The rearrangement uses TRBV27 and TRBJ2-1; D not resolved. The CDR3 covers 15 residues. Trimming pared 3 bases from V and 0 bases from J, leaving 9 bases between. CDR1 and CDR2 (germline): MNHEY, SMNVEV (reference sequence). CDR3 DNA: TGTGCCAGCAGTTTGACCAGTAGCTCCTACAATGAGCAGTTCTTC. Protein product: CASSLTSSSYNEQFF.

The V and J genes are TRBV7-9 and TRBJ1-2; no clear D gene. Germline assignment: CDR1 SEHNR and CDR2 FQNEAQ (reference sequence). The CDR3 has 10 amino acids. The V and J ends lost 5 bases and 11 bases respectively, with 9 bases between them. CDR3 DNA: TGTGCCAGCAGCGTCCGGGATTACACCTTC. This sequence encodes CASSVRDYTF.

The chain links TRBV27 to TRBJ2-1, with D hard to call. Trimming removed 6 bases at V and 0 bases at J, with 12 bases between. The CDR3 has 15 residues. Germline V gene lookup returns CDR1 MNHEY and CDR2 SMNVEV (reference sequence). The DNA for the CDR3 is TGTGCCAGCAGCCCTTTCGTTAGCTCCTACAATGAGCAGTTCTTC. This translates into CASSPFVSSYNEQFF.

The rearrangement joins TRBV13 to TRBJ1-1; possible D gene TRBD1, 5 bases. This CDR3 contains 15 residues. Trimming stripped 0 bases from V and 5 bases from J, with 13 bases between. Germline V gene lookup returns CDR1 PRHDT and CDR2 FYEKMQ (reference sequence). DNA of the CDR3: TGTGCCAGCAGCTTAGGCCGAAGGGGCGCGACTGAAGCTTTCTTT. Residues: CASSLGRRGATEAFF.

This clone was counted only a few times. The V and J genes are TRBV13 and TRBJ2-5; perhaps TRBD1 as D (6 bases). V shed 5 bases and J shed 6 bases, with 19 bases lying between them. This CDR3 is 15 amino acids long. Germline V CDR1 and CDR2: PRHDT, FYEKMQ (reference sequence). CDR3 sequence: CASSLVGAGTKTQYF. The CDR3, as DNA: TGTGCCAGCAGCCTGGTGGGGGCAGGGACGAAGACCCAGTACTTC.

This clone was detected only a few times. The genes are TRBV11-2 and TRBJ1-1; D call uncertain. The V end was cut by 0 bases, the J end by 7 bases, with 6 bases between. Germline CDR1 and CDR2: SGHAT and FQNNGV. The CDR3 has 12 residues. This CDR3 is CASSLEGFEAFF. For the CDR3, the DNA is TGTGCCAGCAGCTTAGAAGGGTTTGAAGCTTTCTTT.

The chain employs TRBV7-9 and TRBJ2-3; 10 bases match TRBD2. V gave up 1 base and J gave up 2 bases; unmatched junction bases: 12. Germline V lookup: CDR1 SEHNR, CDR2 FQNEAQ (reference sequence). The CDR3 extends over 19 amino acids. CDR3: CASSLVFPSGGPFTDTQYF. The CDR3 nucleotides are TGTGCCAGCAGCTTAGTGTTCCCTAGCGGGGGCCCTTTCACAGATACGCAGTATTTT.

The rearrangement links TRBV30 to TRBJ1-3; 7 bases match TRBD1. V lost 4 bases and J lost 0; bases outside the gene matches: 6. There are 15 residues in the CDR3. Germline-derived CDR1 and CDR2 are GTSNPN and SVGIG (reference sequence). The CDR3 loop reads CAWIPGTASGNTIYF. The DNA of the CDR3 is TGTGCCTGGATCCCCGGGACAGCCTCTGGAAACACCATATATTTT.